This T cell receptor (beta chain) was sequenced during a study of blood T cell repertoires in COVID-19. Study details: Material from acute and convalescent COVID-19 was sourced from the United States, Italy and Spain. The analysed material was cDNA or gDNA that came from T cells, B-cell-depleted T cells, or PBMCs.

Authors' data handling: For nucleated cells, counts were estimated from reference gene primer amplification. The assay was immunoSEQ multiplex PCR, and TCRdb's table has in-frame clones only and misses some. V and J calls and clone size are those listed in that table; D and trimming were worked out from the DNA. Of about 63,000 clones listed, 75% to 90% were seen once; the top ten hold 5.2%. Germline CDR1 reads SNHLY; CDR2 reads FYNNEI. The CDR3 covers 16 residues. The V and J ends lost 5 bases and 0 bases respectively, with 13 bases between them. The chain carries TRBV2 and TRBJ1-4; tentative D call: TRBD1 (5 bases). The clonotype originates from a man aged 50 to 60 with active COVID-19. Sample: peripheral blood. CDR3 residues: CASSPGAGATNEKLFF. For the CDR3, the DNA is TGTGCCAGCAGTCCCGGGGCGGGAGCAACTAATGAAAAACTGTTTTTT.